This TCR beta chain is from a study of cytomegalovirus exposure and HLA in healthy donors. Overall study context: A later analysis reported the same platform for the roughly 120 validation repertoires and the approximately 640 first-cohort repertoires. Study-level results: Testing in vitro showed a few CMV-associated chains specific for CMV antigens. Published work reported that the classifier diagnosed cytomegalovirus status with high specificity and sensitivity.

Produced via immunoSEQ multiplex PCR; TCRdb's table is partial and in-frame only. The sample includes 50,000 to 65,000 clones, over 90% of them seen just once. Regarding this clone: The antigen is not known.

The CDR3 has 16 amino acids. CDR1 MNHEY and CDR2 SVGAGI come from the germline V gene. Trimming at V came to 4 bases and at J to 3 bases, leaving 7 bases not matched to a gene. The source is a woman aged 18-29 years in good health and CMV-seropositive. The specimen was PBMCs. The chain joins TRBV6-5 to TRBJ2-1; 9 bases agree with TRBD2. The CDR3 sequence: CASSSPSGGFYNEQFF. The CDR3 DNA reads TGTGCCAGCAGTTCTCCCAGCGGGGGGTTCTACAATGAGCAGTTCTTC.